This record looks at one TCR beta chain sequence and its context. The sample comes from a study of OX40 agonist ivuxolimab in advanced cancers. Study summary: Allowance was made for prior anti-PD-1, anti-PD-L1 or anti-CTLA-4 therapy, and 40% to 45% had some.

V lost 5 bases and J 0 bases, leaving 10 bases between the germline ends. Germline lookup yields CDR1 LNHNV and CDR2 YYDKDF (reference sequence). The CDR3 totals 15 residues. Clones were sequenced by immunoSEQ multiplex PCR, and TCRdb holds only the in-frame ones, with some missing. The sample consists of fewer than 40,000 clones, less than 90% of them appearing once. The clonotype originates from an adult with an advanced solid tumor such as melanoma, head and neck, liver or kidney cancer. The chain has TRBV15 and TRBJ1-4; D unclear. The sequenced sample was CD4+ or CD8+ T cells sorted from blood, obtained in a trial of the OX40 agonist ivuxolimab. CDR3 DNA: TGTGCCACCAGCGGTGACTCTGCAACTAATGAAAAACTGTTTTTT. Translating gives CATSGDSATNEKLFF.